These 2 T cell receptor beta chains were sequenced from one sample in a study of blood T cell repertoires in COVID-19. Measured with immunoSEQ multiplex PCR; TCRdb has only the in-frame clones, and not every one. In the table there are roughly 84,000 clones, around 80% of which are singletons. Material: peripheral blood. The receptors derive from a man between 60 and 75 years old with COVID-19, enrolled during active disease.

V gene TRBV7-9 combines with J gene TRBJ2-3; TRBD2 might be the D (6 bases). Germline CDR1 and CDR2: SEHNR and FQNEAQ (reference sequence). CDR3 size: 15 residues. Trimming left V 1 base short and J 4 bases short, with 12 bases between. The CDR3 DNA sequence: TGTGCCAGCAGCTTAGAAGGGAGGAGGGCAGATACGCAGTATTTT. Translated, it gives CASSLEGRRADTQYF.

This clone was recorded once. The rearrangement uses TRBV5-6 and TRBJ1-1, with D perhaps TRBD1 (6 bases). CDR1 and CDR2 (germline): SGHDT, YYEEEE. V lost 4 bases, J lost 5 bases, and 24 bases lay in between. The CDR3 covers 17 residues. The CDR3 sequence is CASSPTRSGVARTEAFF. The CDR3 nucleotides are TGTGCCAGCAGCCCAACACGTTCAGGGGTGGCGAGGACTGAAGCTTTCTTT.